These T cell receptor beta chains were read from a single sample in a study of blood T cell repertoires in COVID-19. The protocol was immunoSEQ multiplex PCR, while the TCRdb copy is restricted to in-frame clones and leaves out a portion. The table includes 150,000 to 200,000 clones, roughly 80% detected once. The sample consisted of peripheral blood. The source of these receptors is a woman younger than 45 with acute or convalescent COVID-19. Each CDR3 is given with its conserved first and last residue. The D gene is left open where the match is weak. The size entry is marked missing in some rows and otherwise reads once, few, many or a size class.

TRBV4-1	TRBJ1-1	TRBD1	-	TGCGCCAGCAGTCTTCGACAGGGGGCAGGTATAACTGAAGCTTTCTTT	CASSLRQGAGITEAFF
TRBV12-5	TRBJ2-3	-	-	TGTGCTAGTGGTTTGGGTTTGTTAGCGGCCTCCACAGATACGCAGTATTTT	CASGLGLLAASTDTQYF
TRBV25-1	TRBJ2-2	-	-	TGTGCCAGCAGTGGAGTGGGAGCCACCGGGGAGCTGTTTTTT	CASSGVGATGELFF
TRBV27	TRBJ2-5	-	-	TGTGCCAGCCGACAGGACAGCCAAGAGACCCAGTACTTC	CASRQDSQETQYF
TRBV7-2	TRBJ1-2	TRBD1	-	TGTGCCAGCAGCTTGAACCGGGACAGGGGGCCTACTCTATATGGCTACACCTTC	CASSLNRDRGPTLYGYTF
TRBV28	TRBJ1-2	-	-	TGTGCCAGCAGTACACAGGGAGTCGGGCCACTAAACTATGGCTACACCTTC	CASSTQGVGPLNYGYTF
TRBV5-8	TRBJ1-5	TRBD1	-	TGTGCCAGCAGCTTGGGTGACAGGGGAGGGAATCAGCCCCAGCATTTT	CASSLGDRGGNQPQHF
TRBV6-2/TRBV6-3	TRBJ2-1	-	-	TGTGCCAGCAGCCCCGGCGGATATGAGCAGTTCTTC	CASSPGGYEQFF
TRBV6-5	TRBJ1-1	TRBD1	-	TGTGCCAGCAGAACTCACAGGGGAAACACTGAAGCTTTCTTT	CASRTHRGNTEAFF
TRBV3-1/TRBV3-2	TRBJ1-5	-	-	TGTGCCAGCAGCCAAGCGCGGGGTCAGCCCCAGCATTTT	CASSQARGQPQHF
TRBV29-1	TRBJ2-3	TRBD2	-	TGCAGCGCTCGGAAGATTAGCGGGGGCACAGATACGCAGTATTTT	CSARKISGGTDTQYF
TRBV29-1	TRBJ1-2	-	once	TGCAGCGTTGATTCGATTGGGGGGGGTAATGGCTACACCTTC	CSVDSIGGGNGYTF
TRBV19	TRBJ1-2	-	-	TGTGCCAGTAGGTTCGAGAAGTTTGATGGCTACACCTTC	CASRFEKFDGYTF
TRBV7-2	TRBJ2-7	TRBD1	-	TGTGCCAGCAGCCATGGGACAGGAGTCTCCTACGAGCAGTACTTC	CASSHGTGVSYEQYF
TRBV5-8	TRBJ2-5	-	-	TGTGCCAGCAGCTTGGGACAGACCCAAGAGACCCAGTACTTC	CASSLGQTQETQYF
TRBV28	TRBJ1-2	TRBD1	-	TGTGCCAGCAATGACCCCGGGACAGGGGGTAAAGGCTACACCTTC	CASNDPGTGGKGYTF
TRBV10-2	TRBJ1-1	-	-	TGCGCCAGCAGTGACGGGGTCGGTGAAGCTTTCTTT	CASSDGVGEAFF
TRBV7-5	TRBJ2-5	-	-	TGTGTCAGAAGTCCCGCGGAGCGGGAAGAGACCCAGTACTTC	CVRSPAEREETQYF
TRBV2	TRBJ2-7	-	-	TGTGCCAGCAGTGCTGACCGGGACACCTCCTACGAGCAGTACTTC	CASSADRDTSYEQYF
TRBV18	TRBJ1-6	TRBD1	-	TGTGCCAGCTCACGACTCGGACAGGGCACACCCCTCCACTTT	CASSRLGQGTPLHF
TRBV7-8	TRBJ2-7	-	-	TGTGCCAGCAGCTCTACGCGGGGGCAGGCCTTTGGGGAGCAGTACTTC	CASSSTRGQAFGEQYF
TRBV28	TRBJ1-5	TRBD1	-	TGTGCCAGCAGACAGGGGTATAGCAATCAGCCCCAGCATTTT	CASRQGYSNQPQHF
TRBV7-8	TRBJ2-2	TRBD2	many	TGTGCCAGCAGCTTACCAAGGGGGACTAGCGGGGGATTTTTCACCGGGGAGCTGTTTTTT	CASSLPRGTSGGFFTGELFF
TRBV3-1/TRBV3-2	TRBJ2-3	-	-	TGTGCCAGCAGCCAAGATCAGGTGGAGGGAATCACAGATACGCAGTATTTT	CASSQDQVEGITDTQYF
TRBV7-9	TRBJ2-1	-	once	TGTGCCAGCAGCTTAGGCGGGGCTAACAATGAGCAGTTCTTC	CASSLGGANNEQFF
TRBV27	TRBJ2-5	-	-	TGTGCCCTTACGGACCGGGGAGGACGGGAGACCCAGTACTTC	CALTDRGGRETQYF
TRBV19	TRBJ1-2	-	-	TGTGCCAGCTCCTCCCAGTCAGGCTATGGCTACACCTTC	CASSSQSGYGYTF
TRBV6-2/TRBV6-3	TRBJ2-2	TRBD1	-	TGTGCCAGCAGTTCCTGGACAGGGAACACCGGGGAGCTGTTTTTT	CASSSWTGNTGELFF
TRBV5-4	TRBJ1-1	-	-	TGTGCCAGCAGCTTGGTTGGGGCCGGCACTGAAGCTTTCTTT	CASSLVGAGTEAFF
TRBV9	TRBJ2-2	TRBD1	-	TGTGCCAGCAGCGTAGCCCCGACAGGGGACACCGGGGAGCTGTTTTTT	CASSVAPTGDTGELFF
TRBV9	TRBJ1-6	-	-	TGTGCCAGCAGCGTCACAGGTGACAATTCACCCCTCCACTTT	CASSVTGDNSPLHF
TRBV15	TRBJ1-4	TRBD1	-	TGTGCCACCAGCAGAGACTACACAGGGGATTTAAGTGAAAAACTGTTTTTT	CATSRDYTGDLSEKLFF
TRBV6-5	TRBJ2-7	-	-	TGTGCCAGCAGTTCCCATCGATGGGGAGCGAGGGAGCAGTACTTC	CASSSHRWGAREQYF
TRBV7-2	TRBJ2-1	TRBD2	-	TGTGCCAGCAGCCGCGGGACTAGATACAATGAGCAGTTCTTC	CASSRGTRYNEQFF
TRBV3-1/TRBV3-2	TRBJ1-6	-	-	TGTGCCAGCAGCCAAGATAGGGGGAGGGGTCTTAATTCACCCCTCCACTTT	CASSQDRGRGLNSPLHF
TRBV7-3	TRBJ1-2	-	-	TGTGCCAGTACCGAGACAGGCTTCTATGGCTACACCTTC	CASTETGFYGYTF
TRBV23-1	TRBJ2-5	TRBD2	once	TGCGCCAGCAGTCACTGGACTAGCGGGAGATTCGTGGGGGAGACCCAGTACTTC	CASSHWTSGRFVGETQYF
TRBV2	TRBJ2-5	-	once	TGTGCCAGCAGTGTTAAAGAGACCCAGTACTTC	CASSVKETQYF
TRBV6-5	TRBJ1-1	TRBD1	-	TGTGCCAGCACCCTGACAGGGGACACTGAAGCTTTCTTT	CASTLTGDTEAFF
TRBV3-1/TRBV3-2	TRBJ1-5	-	-	TGTGCCAGCAGCTTTGGACAATCCGGAATTGGGGGAGGGTCCCAGCATTTT	CASSFGQSGIGGGSQHF
TRBV27	TRBJ1-2	-	-	TGTGCCAGCAGTTCCGGGACAAGAAATGGCTACACCTTC	CASSSGTRNGYTF
TRBV4-3	TRBJ2-3	-	few	TGCGCCAGCAGCCAATTCCGGGGAGATACGCAGTATTTT	CASSQFRGDTQYF
TRBV12-3/TRBV12-4	TRBJ2-7	TRBD1	once	TGTGCCAGCAGGCCGACAGGGGGGTACGAGCAGTACTTC	CASRPTGGYEQYF
TRBV19	TRBJ2-1	-	-	TGTGCCAGTAGCGGACTCCGGGGAGCAGGCGGGAATGAGCAGTTCTTC	CASSGLRGAGGNEQFF
TRBV7-2	TRBJ2-2	-	-	TGTGCCAGCAGCTTAGCGCGGATCAAAGGGGAGCTGTTTTTT	CASSLARIKGELFF
TRBV6-5	TRBJ1-1	-	-	TGTGCCAGCAGTTACTGGGGGCGGACCACTGAAGCTTTCTTT	CASSYWGRTTEAFF
TRBV4-2	TRBJ1-2	-	-	TGTGCCAGCAGCCAAGATGGACTCGAAACGTCGTCCTATGGCTACACCTTC	CASSQDGLETSSYGYTF
TRBV10-3	TRBJ2-7	-	-	TGTGCCATCACCGGGGGACCCGGTTACGAGCAGTACTTC	CAITGGPGYEQYF
TRBV18	TRBJ1-2	-	-	TGTGCCAGCTCACCCGGACAGAGCCCCTATGGCTACACCTTC	CASSPGQSPYGYTF
TRBV19	TRBJ2-2	-	once	TGTGCCAGTAGTATAGAGATGAGGCTAGCTATGAACACCGGGGAGCTGTTTTTT	CASSIEMRLAMNTGELFF
TRBV4-2	TRBJ2-4	-	-	TGTGCCAGCAGCCAAGGTACTTTAGCCAAAAACATTCAGTACTTC	CASSQGTLAKNIQYF